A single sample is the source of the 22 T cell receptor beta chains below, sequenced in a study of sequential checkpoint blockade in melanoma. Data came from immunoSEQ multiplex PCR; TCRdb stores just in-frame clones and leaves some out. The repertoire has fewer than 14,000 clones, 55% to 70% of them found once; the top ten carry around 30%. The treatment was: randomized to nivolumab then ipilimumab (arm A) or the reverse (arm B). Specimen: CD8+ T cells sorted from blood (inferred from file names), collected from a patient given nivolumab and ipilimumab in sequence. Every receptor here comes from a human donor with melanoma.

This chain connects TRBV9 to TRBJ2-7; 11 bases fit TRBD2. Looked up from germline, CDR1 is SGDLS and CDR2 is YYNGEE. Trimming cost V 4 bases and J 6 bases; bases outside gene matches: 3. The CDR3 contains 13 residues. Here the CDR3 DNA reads TGTGCCAGCAGCCCGGGACTAGCGGCCGAGCAGTACTTC. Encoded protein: CASSPGLAAEQYF. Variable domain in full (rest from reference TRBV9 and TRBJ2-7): DSGVTQTPKHLITATGQRVTLRCSPRSGDLSVYWYQQSLDQGLQFLIQYYNGEERAKGNILERFSAQQFPDLHSELNLSSLELGDSALYFCASSPGLAAEQYFGPGTRLTVT.

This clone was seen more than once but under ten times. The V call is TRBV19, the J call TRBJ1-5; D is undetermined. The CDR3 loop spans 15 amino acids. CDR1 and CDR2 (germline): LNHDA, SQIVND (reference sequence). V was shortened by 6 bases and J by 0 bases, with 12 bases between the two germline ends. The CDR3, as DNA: TGTGCCAGTAGGGTGAGGCTTGATAGCAATCAGCCCCAGCATTTT. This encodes CASRVRLDSNQPQHF. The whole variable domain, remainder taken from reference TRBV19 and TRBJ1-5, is DGGITQSPKYLFRKEGQNVTLSCEQNLNHDAMYWYRQDPGQGLRLIYYSQIVNDFQKGDIAEGYSVSREKKESFPLTVTSAQKNPTAFYLCASRVRLDSNQPQHFGDGTRLSIL.

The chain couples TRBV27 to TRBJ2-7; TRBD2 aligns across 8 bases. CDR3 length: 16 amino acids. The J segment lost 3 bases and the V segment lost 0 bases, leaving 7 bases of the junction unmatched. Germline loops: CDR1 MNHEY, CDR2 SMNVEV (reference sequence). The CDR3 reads CASSLSVAGGFYEQYF. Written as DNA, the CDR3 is TGTGCCAGCAGTTTATCTGTGGCGGGAGGATTCTACGAGCAGTACTTC.

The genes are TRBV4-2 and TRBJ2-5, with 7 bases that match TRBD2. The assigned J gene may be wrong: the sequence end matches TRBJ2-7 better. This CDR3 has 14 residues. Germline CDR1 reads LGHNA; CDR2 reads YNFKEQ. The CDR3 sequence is CASSQGGEGYEQYF. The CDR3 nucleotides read TGTGCCAGCAGCCAAGGAGGGGAGGGGTACGAGCAGTACTTC.

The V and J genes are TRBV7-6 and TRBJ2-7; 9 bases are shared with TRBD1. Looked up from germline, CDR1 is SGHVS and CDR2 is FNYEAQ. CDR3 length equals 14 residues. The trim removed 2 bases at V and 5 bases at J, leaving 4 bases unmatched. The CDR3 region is CASSLMTGGDEQYF. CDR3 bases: TGTGCCAGCAGCTTAATGACAGGGGGGGACGAGCAGTACTTC.

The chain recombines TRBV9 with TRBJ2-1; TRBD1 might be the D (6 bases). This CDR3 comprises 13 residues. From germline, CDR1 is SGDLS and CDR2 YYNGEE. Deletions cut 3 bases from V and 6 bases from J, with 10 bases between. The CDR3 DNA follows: TGTGCCAGCAGCGCCGGACAGCTCAATGAGCAGTTCTTC. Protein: CASSAGQLNEQFF.

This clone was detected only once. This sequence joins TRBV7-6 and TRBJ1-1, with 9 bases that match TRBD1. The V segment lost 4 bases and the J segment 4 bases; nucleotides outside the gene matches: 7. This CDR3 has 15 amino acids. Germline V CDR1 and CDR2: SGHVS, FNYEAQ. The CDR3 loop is CASSSLQGAGTEAFF. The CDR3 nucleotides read TGTGCCAGCAGCTCCTTACAGGGGGCTGGCACTGAAGCTTTCTTT.

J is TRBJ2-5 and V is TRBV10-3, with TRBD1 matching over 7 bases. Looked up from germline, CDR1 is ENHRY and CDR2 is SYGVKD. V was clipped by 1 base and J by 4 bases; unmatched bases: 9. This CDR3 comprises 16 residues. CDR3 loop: CAISEFPDRVGETQYF. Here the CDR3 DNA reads TGTGCCATCAGTGAGTTTCCTGACAGGGTAGGAGAGACCCAGTACTTC.

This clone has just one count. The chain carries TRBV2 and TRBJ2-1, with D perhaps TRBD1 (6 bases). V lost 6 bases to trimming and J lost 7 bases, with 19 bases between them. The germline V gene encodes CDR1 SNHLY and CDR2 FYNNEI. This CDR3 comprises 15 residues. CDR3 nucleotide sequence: TGTGCCAGCAGAACGACCGACAGGTTAGAGAATGAGCAGTTCTTC. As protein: CASRTTDRLENEQFF.

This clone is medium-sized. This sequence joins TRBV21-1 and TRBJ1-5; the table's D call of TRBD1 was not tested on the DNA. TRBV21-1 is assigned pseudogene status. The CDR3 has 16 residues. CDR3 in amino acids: CASSNRQPVTNQPQHF. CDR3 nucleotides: TGTGCCAGCAGCAATCGACAGCCCGTTACCAATCAGCCCCAGCATTTT.

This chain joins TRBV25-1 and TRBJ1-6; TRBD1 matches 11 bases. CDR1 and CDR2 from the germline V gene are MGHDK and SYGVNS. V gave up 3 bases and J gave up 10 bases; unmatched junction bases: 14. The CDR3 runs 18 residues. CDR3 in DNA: TGTGCCAGCAGTGACTTTAAGGACAGGGGGCGATCAGGCTCACCCCTCCACTTT. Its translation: CASSDFKDRGRSGSPLHF. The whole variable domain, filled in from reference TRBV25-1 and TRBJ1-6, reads EADIYQTPRYLVIGTGKKITLECSQTMGHDKMYWYQQDPGMELHLIHYSYGVNSTEKGDLSSESTVSRIRTEHFPLTLESARPSHTSQYLCASSDFKDRGRSGSPLHFGNGTRLTVT.

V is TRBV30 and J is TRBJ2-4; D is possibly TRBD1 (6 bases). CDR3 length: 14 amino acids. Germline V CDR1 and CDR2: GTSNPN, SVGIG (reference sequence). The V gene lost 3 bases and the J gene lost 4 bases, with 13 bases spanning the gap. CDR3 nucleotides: TGTGCCTGGAGGGAAGGGGGACGAAAAAACATTCAGTACTTC. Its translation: CAWREGGRKNIQYF. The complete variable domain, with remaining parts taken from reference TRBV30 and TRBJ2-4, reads SQTIHQWPATLVQPVGSPLSLECTVEGTSNPNLYWYRQAAGRGLQLLFYSVGIGQISSEVPQNLSASRPQDRQFILSSKKLLLSDSGFYLCAWREGGRKNIQYFGAGTRLSVL.

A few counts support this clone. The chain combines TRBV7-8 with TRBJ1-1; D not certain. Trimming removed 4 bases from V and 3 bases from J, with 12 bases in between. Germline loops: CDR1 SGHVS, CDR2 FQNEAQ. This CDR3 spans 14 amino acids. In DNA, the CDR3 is TGTGCCAGCAGCTCCATGGCAGGATACACTGAAGCTTTCTTT. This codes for CASSSMAGYTEAFF.

As DNA, the CDR3 is TGTGCCAGCAGTTTTGGTCGGGGGGGCTCCTACGAGCAGTACTTC. Its protein is CASSFGRGGSYEQYF. The chain is built from TRBV28 and TRBJ2-7, with 8 bases matching TRBD2. After removal of 3 bases from V and 0 bases from J, the junction contained 4 bases not matched to a gene. Germline CDR1 is MDHEN and CDR2 is SYDVKM. The CDR3 is made up of 15 amino acids.

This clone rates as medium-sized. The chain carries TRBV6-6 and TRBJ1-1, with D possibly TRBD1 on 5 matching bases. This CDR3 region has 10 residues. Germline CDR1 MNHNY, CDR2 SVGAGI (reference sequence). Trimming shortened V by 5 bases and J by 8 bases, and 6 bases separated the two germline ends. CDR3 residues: CASSAGEAFF. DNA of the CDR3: TGTGCCAGCAGTGCAGGGGAAGCTTTCTTT.

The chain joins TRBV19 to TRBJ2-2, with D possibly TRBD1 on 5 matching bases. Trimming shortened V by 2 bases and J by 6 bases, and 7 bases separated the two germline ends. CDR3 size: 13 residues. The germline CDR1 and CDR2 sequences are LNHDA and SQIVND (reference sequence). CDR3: CASSIQGSGELFF. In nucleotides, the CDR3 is TGTGCCAGTAGTATACAGGGTTCCGGGGAGCTGTTTTTT.

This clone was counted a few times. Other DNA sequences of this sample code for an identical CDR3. The CDR3 here is CASSQADRAYEQYF. In nucleotides, the CDR3 is TGCGCCAGCAGCCAAGCCGACAGGGCCTACGAGCAGTACTTC. V is TRBV4-1 and J is TRBJ2-7; 7 positions agree with TRBD1. The CDR3 has 14 residues. Germline V gene data show CDR1 as MGHRA and CDR2 as YSYEKL. The junction had 2 bases not matched to a gene; V was cut back by 1 base and J by 2 bases.

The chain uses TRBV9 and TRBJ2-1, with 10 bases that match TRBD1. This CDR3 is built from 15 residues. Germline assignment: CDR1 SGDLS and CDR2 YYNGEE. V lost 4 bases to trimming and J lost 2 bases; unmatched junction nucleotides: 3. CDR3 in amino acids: CASSPGQGAYNEQFF. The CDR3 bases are TGTGCCAGCAGCCCAGGACAGGGGGCCTACAATGAGCAGTTCTTC.

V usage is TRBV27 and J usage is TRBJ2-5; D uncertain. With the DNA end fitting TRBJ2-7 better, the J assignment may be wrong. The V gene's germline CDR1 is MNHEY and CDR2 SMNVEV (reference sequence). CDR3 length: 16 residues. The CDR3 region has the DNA TGTGCCAGCAGTTCCACCACTTCACCCTTCCCCTACGAGCAGTACTTC. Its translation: CASSSTTSPFPYEQYF.

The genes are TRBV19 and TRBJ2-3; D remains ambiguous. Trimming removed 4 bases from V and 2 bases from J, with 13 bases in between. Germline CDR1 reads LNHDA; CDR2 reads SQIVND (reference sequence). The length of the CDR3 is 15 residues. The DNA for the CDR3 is TGTGCCAGTAGTACCGAGGCAGACCACACAGATACGCAGTATTTT. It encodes CASSTEADHTDTQYF.

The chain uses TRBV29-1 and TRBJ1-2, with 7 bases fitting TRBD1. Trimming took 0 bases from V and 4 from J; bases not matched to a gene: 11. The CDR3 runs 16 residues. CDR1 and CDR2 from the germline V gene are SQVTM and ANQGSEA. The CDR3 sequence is CSVEDRAGGLFYGYTF. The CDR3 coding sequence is TGCAGCGTTGAAGATCGGGCAGGGGGTCTCTTCTATGGCTACACCTTC.

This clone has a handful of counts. CDR3 protein: CASTEQSNQPQHF. Written as DNA, the CDR3 is TGTGCCAGCACCGAACAGTCAAATCAGCCCCAGCATTTT. V gene TRBV6-4 combines with J gene TRBJ1-5; the D is unclear. The CDR3 has 13 residues. V dropped 7 bases and J dropped 4 bases, with 11 bases sitting between them. In germline, CDR1 is MRHNA, CDR2 SNTAGT.